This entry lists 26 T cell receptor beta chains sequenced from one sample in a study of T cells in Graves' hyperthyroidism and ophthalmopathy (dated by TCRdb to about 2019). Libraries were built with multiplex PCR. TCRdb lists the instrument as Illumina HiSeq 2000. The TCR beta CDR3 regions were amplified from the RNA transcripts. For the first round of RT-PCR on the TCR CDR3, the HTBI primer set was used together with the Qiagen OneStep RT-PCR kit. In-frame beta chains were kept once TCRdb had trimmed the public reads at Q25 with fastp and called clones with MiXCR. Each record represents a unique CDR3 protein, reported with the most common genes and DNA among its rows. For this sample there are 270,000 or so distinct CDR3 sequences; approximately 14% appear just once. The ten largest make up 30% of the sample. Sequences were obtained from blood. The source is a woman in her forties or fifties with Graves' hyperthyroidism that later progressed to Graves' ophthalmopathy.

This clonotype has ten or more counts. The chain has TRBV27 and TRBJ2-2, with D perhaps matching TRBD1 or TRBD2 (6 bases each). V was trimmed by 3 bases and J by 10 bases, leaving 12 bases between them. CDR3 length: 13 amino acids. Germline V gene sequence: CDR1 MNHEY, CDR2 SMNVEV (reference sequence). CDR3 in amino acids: CASSFNREEELFF. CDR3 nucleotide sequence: TGTGCCAGCAGTTTTAACAGGGAGGAGGAGCTGTTTTTT.

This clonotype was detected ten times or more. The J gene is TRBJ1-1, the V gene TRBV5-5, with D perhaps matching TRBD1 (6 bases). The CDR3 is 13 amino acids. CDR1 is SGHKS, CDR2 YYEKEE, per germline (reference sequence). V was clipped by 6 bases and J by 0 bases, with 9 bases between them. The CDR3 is CASTGQLNTEAFF. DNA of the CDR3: TGTGCCAGCACCGGACAGTTGAACACTGAAGCTTTCTTT.

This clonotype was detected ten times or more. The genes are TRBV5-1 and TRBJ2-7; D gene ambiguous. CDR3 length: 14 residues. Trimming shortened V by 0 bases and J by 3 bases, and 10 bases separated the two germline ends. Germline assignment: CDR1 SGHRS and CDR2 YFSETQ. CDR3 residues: CASSLASPGYEQYF. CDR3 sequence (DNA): TGCGCCAGCAGCTTGGCTTCCCCAGGCTACGAGCAGTACTTC.

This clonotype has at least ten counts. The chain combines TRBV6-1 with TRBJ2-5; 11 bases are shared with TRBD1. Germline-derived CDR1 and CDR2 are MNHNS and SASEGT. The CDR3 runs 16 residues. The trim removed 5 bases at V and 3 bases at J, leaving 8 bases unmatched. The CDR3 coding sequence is TGTGCCAGCAGTTTCCGGACAGGGGGCTTAGAAGAGACCCAGTACTTC. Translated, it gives CASSFRTGGLEETQYF.

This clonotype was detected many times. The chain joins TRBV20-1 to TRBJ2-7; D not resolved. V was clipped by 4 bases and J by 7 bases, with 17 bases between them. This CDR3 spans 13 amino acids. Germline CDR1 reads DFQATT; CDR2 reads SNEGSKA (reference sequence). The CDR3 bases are TGCAGTGCTATCGATCCTGGGGTGGGGGAGCAGTACTTC. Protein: CSAIDPGVGEQYF.

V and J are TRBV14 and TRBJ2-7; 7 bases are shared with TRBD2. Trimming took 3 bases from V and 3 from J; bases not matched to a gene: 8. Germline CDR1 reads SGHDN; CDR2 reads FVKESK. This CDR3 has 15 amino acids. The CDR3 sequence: CASSHKASGVYEQYF. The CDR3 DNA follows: TGTGCCAGCAGCCACAAAGCTAGCGGTGTCTACGAGCAGTACTTC. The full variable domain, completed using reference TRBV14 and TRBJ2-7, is EAGVTQFPSHSVIEKGQTVTLRCDPISGHDNLYWYRRVMGKEIKFLLHFVKESKQDESGMPNNRFLAERTGGTYSTLKVQPAELEDSGVYFCASSHKASGVYEQYFGPGTRLTVT.

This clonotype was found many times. As DNA, the CDR3 is TGCAGTCCAACAACAGATACGCAGTATTTT. It translates to CSPTTDTQYF. The chain recombines TRBV20-1 with TRBJ2-3; D gene uncertain. The CDR3 totals 10 residues. With 8 bases removed from V and 3 bases from J, the gap between germline ends came to 6 bases. Germline lookup yields CDR1 DFQATT and CDR2 SNEGSKA (reference sequence).

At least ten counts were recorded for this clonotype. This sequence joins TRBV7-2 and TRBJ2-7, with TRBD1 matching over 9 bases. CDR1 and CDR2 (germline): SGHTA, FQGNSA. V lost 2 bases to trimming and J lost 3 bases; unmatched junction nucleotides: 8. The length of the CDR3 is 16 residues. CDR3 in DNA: TGTGCCAGCAGCTTAAGTGTCCCGGGACAGGGCTACGAGCAGTACTTC. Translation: CASSLSVPGQGYEQYF.

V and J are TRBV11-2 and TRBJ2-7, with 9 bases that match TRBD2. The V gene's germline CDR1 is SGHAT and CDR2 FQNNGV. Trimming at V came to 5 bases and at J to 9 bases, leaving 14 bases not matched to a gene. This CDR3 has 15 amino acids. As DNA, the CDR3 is TGTGCCAGCAGCCCCCTGCGGGGGGGCTCAGGTGGGCAGTACTTC. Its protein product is CASSPLRGGSGGQYF.

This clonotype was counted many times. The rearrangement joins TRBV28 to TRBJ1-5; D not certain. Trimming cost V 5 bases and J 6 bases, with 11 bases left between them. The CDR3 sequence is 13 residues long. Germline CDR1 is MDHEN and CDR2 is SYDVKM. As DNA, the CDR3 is TGTGCCAGCAGTGTATATCCTTTTCAGCCCCAGCATTTT. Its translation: CASSVYPFQPQHF.

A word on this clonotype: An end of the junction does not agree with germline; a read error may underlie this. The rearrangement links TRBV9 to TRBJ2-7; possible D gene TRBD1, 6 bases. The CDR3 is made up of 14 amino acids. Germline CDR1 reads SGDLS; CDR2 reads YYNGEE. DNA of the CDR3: TGTGCCGGCAGCGTAGATGGACAGTTCTACGAGCAGTACTTC. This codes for CAGSVDGQFYEQYF.

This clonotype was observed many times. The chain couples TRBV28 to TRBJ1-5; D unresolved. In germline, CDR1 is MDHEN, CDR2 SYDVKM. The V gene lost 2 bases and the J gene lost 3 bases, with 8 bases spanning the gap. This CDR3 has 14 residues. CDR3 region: CASSLKGLNQPQHF. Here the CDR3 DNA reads TGTGCCAGCAGTTTAAAAGGGCTCAATCAGCCCCAGCATTTT.

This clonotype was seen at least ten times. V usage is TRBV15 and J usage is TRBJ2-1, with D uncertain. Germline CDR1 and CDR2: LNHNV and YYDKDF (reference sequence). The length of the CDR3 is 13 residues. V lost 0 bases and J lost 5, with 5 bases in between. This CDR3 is CATSRDTDNEQFF. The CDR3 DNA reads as TGTGCCACCAGCAGAGATACGGACAATGAGCAGTTCTTC.

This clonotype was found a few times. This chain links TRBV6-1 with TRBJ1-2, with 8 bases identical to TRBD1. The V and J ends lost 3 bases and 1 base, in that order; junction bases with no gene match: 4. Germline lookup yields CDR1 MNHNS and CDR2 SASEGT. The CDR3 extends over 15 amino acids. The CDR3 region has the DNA TGTGCCAGCAGTGATCACAGGGGGGGTAACTATGGCTACACCTTC. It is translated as CASSDHRGGNYGYTF.

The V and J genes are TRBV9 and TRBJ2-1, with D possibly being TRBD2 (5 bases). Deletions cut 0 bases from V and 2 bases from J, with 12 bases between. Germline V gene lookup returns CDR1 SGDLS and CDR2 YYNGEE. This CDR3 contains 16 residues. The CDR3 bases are TGTGCCAGCAGCGTAGAGCCCAGCGGTACCTACAATGAGCAGTTCTTC. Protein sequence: CASSVEPSGTYNEQFF.

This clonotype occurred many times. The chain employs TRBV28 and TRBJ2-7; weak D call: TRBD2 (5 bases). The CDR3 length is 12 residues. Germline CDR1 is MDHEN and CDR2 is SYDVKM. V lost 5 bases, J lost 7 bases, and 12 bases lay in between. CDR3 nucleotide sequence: TGTGCCAGCAGTCGGCCTTTAGCGGAGCAGTACTTC. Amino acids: CASSRPLAEQYF. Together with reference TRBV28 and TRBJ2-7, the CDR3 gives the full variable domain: DVKVTQSSRYLVKRTGEKVFLECVQDMDHENMFWYRQDPGLGLRLIYFSYDVKMKEKGDIPEGYSVSREKKERFSLILESASTNQTSMYLCASSRPLAEQYFGPGTRLTVT.

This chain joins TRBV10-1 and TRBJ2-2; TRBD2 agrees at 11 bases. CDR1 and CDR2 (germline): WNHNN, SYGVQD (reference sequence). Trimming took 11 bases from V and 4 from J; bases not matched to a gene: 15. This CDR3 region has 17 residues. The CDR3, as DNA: TGCGCCCGTAGAGGTAGCGGGAGGGCCGGATGCACCGGGGAGCTGTTTTTT. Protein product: CARRGSGRAGCTGELFF.

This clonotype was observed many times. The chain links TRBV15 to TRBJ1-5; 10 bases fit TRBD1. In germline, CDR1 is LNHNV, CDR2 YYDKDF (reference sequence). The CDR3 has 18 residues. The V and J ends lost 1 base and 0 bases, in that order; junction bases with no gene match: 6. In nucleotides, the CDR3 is TGTGCCACCAGCAGAGGGGACAGGGGAGTTTATAGCAATCAGCCCCAGCATTTT. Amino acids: CATSRGDRGVYSNQPQHF.

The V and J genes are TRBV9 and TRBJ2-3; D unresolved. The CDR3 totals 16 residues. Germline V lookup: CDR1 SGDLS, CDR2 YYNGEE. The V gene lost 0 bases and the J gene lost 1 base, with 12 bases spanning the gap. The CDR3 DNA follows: TGTGCCAGCAGCGTAGAGGCAGGATGGCGCACAGATACGCAGTATTTT. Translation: CASSVEAGWRTDTQYF.

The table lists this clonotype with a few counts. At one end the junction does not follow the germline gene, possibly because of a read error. CDR3 sequence reads: CASSLGWDNEQFF. DNA of the CDR3: TGTGCTAGCAGCCTGGGCTGGGACAATGAGCAGTTCTTC. The chain has TRBV7-7 and TRBJ2-1; D uncertain. This CDR3 has 13 amino acids. CDR1 SSHAT and CDR2 FNYEAQ come from the germline V gene (reference sequence).

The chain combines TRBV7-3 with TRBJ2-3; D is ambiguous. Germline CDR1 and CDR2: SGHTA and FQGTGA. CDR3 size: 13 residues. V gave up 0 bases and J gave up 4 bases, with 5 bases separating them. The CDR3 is CASSLTPADTQYF. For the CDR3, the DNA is TGTGCCAGCAGCTTAACTCCGGCAGATACGCAGTATTTT.

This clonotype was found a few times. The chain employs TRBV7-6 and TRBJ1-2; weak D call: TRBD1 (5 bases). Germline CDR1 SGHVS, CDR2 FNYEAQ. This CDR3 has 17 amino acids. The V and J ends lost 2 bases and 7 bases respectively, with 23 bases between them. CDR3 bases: TGTGCCAGCAGCTTAATAGTAGGGGCCCGATCTTTTAGTGGCTACACCTTC. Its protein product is CASSLIVGARSFSGYTF.

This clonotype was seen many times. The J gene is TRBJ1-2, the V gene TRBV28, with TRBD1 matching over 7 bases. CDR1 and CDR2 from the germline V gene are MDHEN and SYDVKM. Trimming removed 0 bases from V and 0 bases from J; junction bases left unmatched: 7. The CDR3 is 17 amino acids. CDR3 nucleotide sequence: TGTGCCAGCAGTTTATGGAGCCTGGACAGGTCTAACTATGGCTACACCTTC. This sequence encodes CASSLWSLDRSNYGYTF.

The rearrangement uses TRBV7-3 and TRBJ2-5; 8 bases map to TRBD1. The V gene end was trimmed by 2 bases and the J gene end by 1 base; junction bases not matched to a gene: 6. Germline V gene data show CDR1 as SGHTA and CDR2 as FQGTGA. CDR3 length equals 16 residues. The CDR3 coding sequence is TGTGCCAGCAGCTTACGGACAGGGAAAGGCCAAGAGACCCAGTACTTC. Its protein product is CASSLRTGKGQETQYF.

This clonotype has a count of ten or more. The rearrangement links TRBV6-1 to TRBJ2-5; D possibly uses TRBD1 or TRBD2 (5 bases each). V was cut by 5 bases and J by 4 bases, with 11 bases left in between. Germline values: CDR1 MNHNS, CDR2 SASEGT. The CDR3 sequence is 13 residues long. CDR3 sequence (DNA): TGTGCCAGCAGTCGGGACCCAATAGAGACCCAGTACTTC. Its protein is CASSRDPIETQYF.

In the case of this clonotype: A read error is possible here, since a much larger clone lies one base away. Here the CDR3 DNA reads TGTGCCAGCAGTTTTTCCTTCCCGGATCTAACTGGGCAGTTCTTC. It encodes CASSFSFPDLTGQFF. The J gene is TRBJ2-1, the V gene TRBV28, with no clear D. The length of the CDR3 is 15 residues. The V end was cut by 3 bases, the J end by 12 bases, with 21 bases between. The V gene's germline CDR1 is MDHEN and CDR2 SYDVKM.